Given below is one T cell receptor beta chain in context. This clonotype was found many times. Its antigen specificity is not known. No much larger clone exists at a distance of one base, and base qualities are not known. From the germline V gene (reference sequence), CDR1 is DFQATT and CDR2 is SNEGSKA. Relative to germline, V is 1 base shorter and J is 7 bases shorter, with 7 bases between their ends. The CDR3, from cysteine to phenylalanine, totals 12 residues. The DNA shown is the 36-base CDR3, in frame from base 1. In the ophthalmopathy patients, disease was moderately to severely active, with a Clinical Activity Score of 3 or more, a NOSPECS grade of 4 or more, and a duration of less than 3 months. Patients with uncontrolled infections, other autoimmune diseases, pregnancy or lactation were excluded. Clinical symptoms, serum thyroxine and TRAb, thyroid ultrasound, and orbital computed tomography formed the basis for the diagnoses. PBMCs were isolated from about 10 ml of fresh peripheral blood by Ficoll-Paque density gradient centrifugation. Total RNA was extracted with Trizol reagent, and quality was checked on an Agilent 2100 Bioanalyzer.

The sample is drawn from a study of T cells in Graves' hyperthyroidism and ophthalmopathy (dated by TCRdb to about 2019). Background on the whole study: Peripheral blood was collected at initial diagnosis, before any treatment. To identify TCR V-J signatures that set the groups apart, the researchers used a discovery cohort of about a hundred patients, made up of about 44 with Graves' ophthalmopathy and 57 with stable Graves' hyperthyroidism. The study also compared thyroid tissue and blood T-cell repertoires from five or six Graves' hyperthyroidism patients. Following sampling, methimazole starting at 30 mg daily was given to hyperthyroidism patients, and high-dose intravenous methylprednisolone was given to ophthalmopathy patients. The paper reports TCR Vbeta CDR3 sequencing of 130 to 150 peripheral blood samples: over 40 ophthalmopathy, under 85 hyperthyroidism and 17 progressor patients. Whether ophthalmopathy could be predicted prospectively was tested in an independent validation cohort made up of about 20 hyperthyroidism patients plus 17 patients who later progressed to ophthalmopathy. The roughly 99 discovery patients were divided at random into training and test sets in a 7:3 ratio.

The TCR beta CDR3 regions were amplified from the RNA transcripts. For the first round of RT-PCR on the TCR CDR3, the HTBI primer set was used together with the Qiagen OneStep RT-PCR kit. A second multiplex PCR round built the libraries, followed by size selection and purification. Paired-end sequencing of the libraries was performed with 100 bp reads on an Illumina HiSeq2000. As for the original processing: SOAPnuke was used to process the raw data, removing reads that contained adapters or uncalled bases, had a mean Phred below 15, or lacked an exact match to the constant primer or identifier. COPE v1.2.5 was used to merge high-quality paired reads, and clonotypes were defined as unique nucleotide sequences. Clonotypes were aligned to IMGT TRBV, TRBD and TRBJ reference segments using MiTCR v1.1. The analysis included only V-J combinations with a frequency above 0.0001, which together covered approximately 99% of the repertoires. The TCS score was defined as the ratio of F50 (clonal expansion) to E x V (chaos), calculated using BLOSUM62-based TCRdist between CDR3 peptides within each V-J. Welch's t-statistics and random forest reduced approximately 520 V-J features to roughly 13, which were used in a naive Bayes classifier (R e1071). Using fastp at Q25 and MiXCR, TCRdb reprocessed the public reads and kept productive beta chains. Here each entry gathers all rows of one CDR3 protein and keeps the most common genes and DNA. What appears here as the V and J calls and clone size reflects TCRdb's work, not the paper's. The sample table lists approximately 600,000 distinct CDR3 sequences, approximately 15% of them with a count of one. The leading ten clones occupy approximately 6.4% of the sample.

Points the paper makes about the study in general: In validation, the model predicted progression to ophthalmopathy with 60% to 71% sensitivity and roughly 72% specificity, a median of roughly seven months before onset. Most expanded thyroid clonotypes (frequency above 0.001) were also found in blood, which suggests that blood repertoires may mirror thyroid immune responses. A 13 V-J signature model separated ophthalmopathy from stable hyperthyroidism, with approximately 86% sensitivity and about 81% specificity in cross-validation and 80%/75% in testing. Sample size was not statistically predetermined, and blinding of investigators to group allocation was not performed.

The TCR comes from a woman under 30 with Graves' ophthalmopathy. The chain is made from TRBV20-1 and TRBJ2-2; TRBD2 might be the D gene, on 5 matching bases. The sequenced sample consisted of blood. The CDR3 sequence is CSARARGGELFF. DNA sequence: TGCAGTGCTAGAGCTCGGGGCGGGGAGCTGTTTTTT.